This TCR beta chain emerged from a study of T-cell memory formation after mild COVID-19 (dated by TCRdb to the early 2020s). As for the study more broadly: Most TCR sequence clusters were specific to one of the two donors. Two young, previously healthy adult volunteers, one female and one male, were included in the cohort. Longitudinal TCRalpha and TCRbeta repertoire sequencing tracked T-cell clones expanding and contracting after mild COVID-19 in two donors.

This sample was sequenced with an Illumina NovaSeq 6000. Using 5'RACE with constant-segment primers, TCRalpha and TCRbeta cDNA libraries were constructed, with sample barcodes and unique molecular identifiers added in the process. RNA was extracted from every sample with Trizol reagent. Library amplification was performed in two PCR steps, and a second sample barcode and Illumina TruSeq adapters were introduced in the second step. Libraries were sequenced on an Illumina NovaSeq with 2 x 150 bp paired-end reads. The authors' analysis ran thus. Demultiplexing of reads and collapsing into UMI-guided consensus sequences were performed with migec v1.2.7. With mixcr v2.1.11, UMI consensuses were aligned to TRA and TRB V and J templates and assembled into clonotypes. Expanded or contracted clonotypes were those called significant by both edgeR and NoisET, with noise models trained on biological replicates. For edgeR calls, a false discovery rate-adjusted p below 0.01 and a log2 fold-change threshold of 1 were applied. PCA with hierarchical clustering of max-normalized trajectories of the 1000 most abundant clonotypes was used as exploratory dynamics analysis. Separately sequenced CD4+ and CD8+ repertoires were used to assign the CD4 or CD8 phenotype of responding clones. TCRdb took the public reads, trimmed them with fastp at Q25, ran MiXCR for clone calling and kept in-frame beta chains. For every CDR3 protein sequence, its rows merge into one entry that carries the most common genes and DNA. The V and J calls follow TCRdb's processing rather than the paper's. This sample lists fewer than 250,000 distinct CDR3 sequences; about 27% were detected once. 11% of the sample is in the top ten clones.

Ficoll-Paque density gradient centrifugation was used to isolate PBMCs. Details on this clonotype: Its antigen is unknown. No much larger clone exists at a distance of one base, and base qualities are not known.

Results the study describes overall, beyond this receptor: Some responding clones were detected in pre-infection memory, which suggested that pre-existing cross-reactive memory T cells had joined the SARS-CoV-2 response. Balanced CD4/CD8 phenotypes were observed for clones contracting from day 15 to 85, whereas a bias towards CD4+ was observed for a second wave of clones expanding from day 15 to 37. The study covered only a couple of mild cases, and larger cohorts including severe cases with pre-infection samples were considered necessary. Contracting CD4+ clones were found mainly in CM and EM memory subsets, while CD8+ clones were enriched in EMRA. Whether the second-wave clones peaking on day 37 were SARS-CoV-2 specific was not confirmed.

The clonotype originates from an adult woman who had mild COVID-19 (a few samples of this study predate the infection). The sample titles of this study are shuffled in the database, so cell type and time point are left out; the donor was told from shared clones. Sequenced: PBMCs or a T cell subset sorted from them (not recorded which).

The nucleotide sequence is TGTGCCAGTAGTGTTGACCGGACTAGCGGGGAGGATACGCAGTATTTT. This gives the protein CASSVDRTSGEDTQYF. Recombination connected TRBV19 to TRBJ2-3, with 12 bases aligning to TRBD2. V is cut back by 5 bases and J by 6 bases, with 9 bases in the junction unmatched. Per the germline V gene (reference sequence), LNHDA is the CDR1 and SQIVND is the CDR2. The CDR3 contains 16 residues, cysteine and phenylalanine counted. Here the CDR3 DNA is all that survives: 48 bases in frame from base 1.